The next 2 T cell receptor beta chains were all read from a single sample in a study of blood T cell repertoires in COVID-19. The method was immunoSEQ multiplex PCR; TCRdb's version includes in-frame clones alone and lacks a portion of them. The table shows 130,000 or so clones, with around 83% occurring only once. Source material: peripheral blood. The source of these receptors is a human donor in a cohort sampled during active COVID-19.

The chain recombines TRBV19 with TRBJ2-1, with 7 bases fitting TRBD2. The CDR3 totals 14 residues. Looked up from germline, CDR1 is LNHDA and CDR2 is SQIVND (reference sequence). V lost 5 bases to trimming and J lost 8 bases; unmatched junction nucleotides: 9. The CDR3 protein is CASSYYGRSDEQFF. The CDR3 region has the DNA TGTGCCAGTAGTTATTACGGGAGGTCCGATGAGCAGTTCTTC.

This chain uses TRBV7-9 with TRBJ2-4; 11 nucleotides match TRBD2. The V gene end was trimmed by 4 bases and the J gene end by 9 bases; junction bases not matched to a gene: 5. This CDR3 has 14 residues. CDR1 SEHNR and CDR2 FQNEAQ come from the germline V gene (reference sequence). The CDR3 region is CASSSLAGETIQYF. The CDR3, as DNA: TGTGCCAGCAGCTCACTAGCGGGAGAGACCATTCAGTACTTC.